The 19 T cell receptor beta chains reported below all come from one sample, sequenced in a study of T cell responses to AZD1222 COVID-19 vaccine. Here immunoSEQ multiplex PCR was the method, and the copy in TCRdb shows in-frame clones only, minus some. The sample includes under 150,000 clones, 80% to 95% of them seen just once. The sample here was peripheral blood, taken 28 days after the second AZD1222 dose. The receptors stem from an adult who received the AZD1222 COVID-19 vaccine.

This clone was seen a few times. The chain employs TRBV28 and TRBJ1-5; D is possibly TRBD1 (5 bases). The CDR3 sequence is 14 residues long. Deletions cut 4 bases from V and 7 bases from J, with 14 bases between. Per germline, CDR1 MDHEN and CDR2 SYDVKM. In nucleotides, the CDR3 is TGTGCCAGCAGTTACTTTTTAAGGGGACAGCCCCAGCATTTT. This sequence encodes CASSYFLRGQPQHF. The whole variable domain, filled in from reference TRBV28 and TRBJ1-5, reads DVKVTQSSRYLVKRTGEKVFLECVQDMDHENMFWYRQDPGLGLRLIYFSYDVKMKEKGDIPEGYSVSREKKERFSLILESASTNQTSMYLCASSYFLRGQPQHFGDGTRLSIL.

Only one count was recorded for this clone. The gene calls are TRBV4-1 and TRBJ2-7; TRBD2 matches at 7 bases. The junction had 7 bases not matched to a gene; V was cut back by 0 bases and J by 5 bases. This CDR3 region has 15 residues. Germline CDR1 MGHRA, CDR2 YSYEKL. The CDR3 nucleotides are TGCGCCAGCAGCCAAGAGGCCATCCGGGGGGACGAGCAGTACTTC. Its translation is CASSQEAIRGDEQYF.

CDR3 sequence reads: CASSGGQGSGHEQFF. CDR3 coding DNA: TGTGCCAGCAGTGGTGGACAGGGCAGTGGGCATGAGCAGTTCTTC. The chain links TRBV6-4 to TRBJ2-1, with 8 bases matching TRBD1. Looked up from germline, CDR1 is MRHNA and CDR2 is SNTAGT. The CDR3 spans 15 residues. With V trimmed by 4 bases and J by 8 bases, 10 bases remained unmatched.

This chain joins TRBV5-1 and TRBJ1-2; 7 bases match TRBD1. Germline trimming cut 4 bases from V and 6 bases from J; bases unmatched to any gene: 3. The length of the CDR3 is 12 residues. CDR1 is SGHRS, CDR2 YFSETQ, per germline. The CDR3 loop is CASSAGGNGYTF. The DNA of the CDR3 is TGCGCCAGCAGCGCAGGGGGAAATGGCTACACCTTC. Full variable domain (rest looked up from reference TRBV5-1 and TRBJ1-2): KAGVTQTPRYLIKTRGQQVTLSCSPISGHRSVSWYQQTPGQGLQFLFEYFSETQRNKGNFPGRFSGRQFSNSRSEMNVSTLELGDSALYLCASSAGGNGYTFGSGTRLTVV.

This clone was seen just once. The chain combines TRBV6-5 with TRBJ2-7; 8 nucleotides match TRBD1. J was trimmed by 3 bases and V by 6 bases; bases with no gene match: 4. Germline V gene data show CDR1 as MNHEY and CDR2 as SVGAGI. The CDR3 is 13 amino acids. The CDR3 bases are TGTGCCAGCAGGTGGACAGGGCGCTACGAGCAGTACTTC. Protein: CASRWTGRYEQYF.

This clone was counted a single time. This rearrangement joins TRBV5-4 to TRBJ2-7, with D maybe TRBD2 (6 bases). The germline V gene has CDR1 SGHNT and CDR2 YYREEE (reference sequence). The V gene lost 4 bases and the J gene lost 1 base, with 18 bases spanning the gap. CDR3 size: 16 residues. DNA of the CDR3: TGTGCCAGCAGCCCCCGTGGGGGGACGGGATCCTACGAGCAGTACTTC. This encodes CASSPRGGTGSYEQYF.

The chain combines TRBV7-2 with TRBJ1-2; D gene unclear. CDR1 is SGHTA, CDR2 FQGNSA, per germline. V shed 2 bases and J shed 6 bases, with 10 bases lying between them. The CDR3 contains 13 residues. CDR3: CASSLTGMHGYTF. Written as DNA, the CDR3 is TGTGCCAGCAGCTTAACCGGGATGCATGGCTACACCTTC.

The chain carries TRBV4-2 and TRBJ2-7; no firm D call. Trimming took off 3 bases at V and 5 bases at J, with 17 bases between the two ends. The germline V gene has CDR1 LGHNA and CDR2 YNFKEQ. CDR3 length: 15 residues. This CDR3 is CASSQVGSLIHEQYF. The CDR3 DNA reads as TGTGCCAGCAGCCAGGTCGGTTCGTTAATTCACGAGCAGTACTTC.

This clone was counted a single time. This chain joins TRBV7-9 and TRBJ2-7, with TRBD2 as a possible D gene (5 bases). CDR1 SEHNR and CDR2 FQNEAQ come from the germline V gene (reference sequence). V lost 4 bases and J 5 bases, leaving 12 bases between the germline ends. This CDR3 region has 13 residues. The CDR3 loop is CASSYGWGDEQYF. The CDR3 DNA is TGTGCCAGCAGCTATGGGTGGGGAGACGAGCAGTACTTC.

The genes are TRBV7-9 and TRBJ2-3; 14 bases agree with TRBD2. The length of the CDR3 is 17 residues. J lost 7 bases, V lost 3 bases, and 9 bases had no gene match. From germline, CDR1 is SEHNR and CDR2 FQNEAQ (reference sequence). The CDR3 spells CASSFLGGTSGRNTQYF. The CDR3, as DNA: TGTGCCAGCAGCTTCCTCGGCGGGACTAGCGGGAGAAATACGCAGTATTTT.

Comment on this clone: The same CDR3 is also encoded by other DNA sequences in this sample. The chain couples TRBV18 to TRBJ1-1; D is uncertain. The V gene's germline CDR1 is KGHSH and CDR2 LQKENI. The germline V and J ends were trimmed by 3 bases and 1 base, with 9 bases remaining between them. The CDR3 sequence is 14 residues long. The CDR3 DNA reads TGTGCCAGCTCACCGCCTCCGGAGAACACTGAAGCTTTCTTT. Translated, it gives CASSPPPENTEAFF.

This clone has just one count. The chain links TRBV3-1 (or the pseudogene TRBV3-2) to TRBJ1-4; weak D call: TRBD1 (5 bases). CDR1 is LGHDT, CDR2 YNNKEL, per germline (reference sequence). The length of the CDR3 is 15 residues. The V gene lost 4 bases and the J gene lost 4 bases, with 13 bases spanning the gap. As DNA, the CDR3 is TGTGCCAGCAGCCCATCAGGGCGTCTTAATGAAAAACTGTTTTTT. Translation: CASSPSGRLNEKLFF.

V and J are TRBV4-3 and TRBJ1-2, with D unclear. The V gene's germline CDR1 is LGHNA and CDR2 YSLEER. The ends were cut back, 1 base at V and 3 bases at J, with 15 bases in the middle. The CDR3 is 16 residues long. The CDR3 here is CASSQGKGRRYYGYTF. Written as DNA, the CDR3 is TGCGCCAGCAGCCAAGGAAAAGGGCGGCGATACTATGGCTACACCTTC.

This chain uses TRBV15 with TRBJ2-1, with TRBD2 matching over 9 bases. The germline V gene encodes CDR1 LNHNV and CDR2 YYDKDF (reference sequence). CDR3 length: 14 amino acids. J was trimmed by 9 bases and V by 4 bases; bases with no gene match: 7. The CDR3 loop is CATSKMAGGREQFF. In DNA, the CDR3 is TGTGCCACCAGCAAAATGGCGGGAGGGCGTGAGCAGTTCTTC.

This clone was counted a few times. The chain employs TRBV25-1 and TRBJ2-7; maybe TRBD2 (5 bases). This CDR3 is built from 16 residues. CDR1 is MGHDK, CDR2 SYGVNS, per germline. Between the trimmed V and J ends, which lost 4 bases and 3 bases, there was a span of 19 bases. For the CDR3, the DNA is TGTGCCAGCAGTGGCCGGATGGTGGGAGCCCTCTACGAGCAGTACTTC. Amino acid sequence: CASSGRMVGALYEQYF.

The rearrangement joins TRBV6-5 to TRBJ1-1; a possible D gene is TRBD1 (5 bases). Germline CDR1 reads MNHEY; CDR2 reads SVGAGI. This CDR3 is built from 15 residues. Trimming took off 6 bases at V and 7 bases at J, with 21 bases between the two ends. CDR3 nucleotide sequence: TGTGCCAGCAGCCGACCGATGACCCGGGGGGGTGAAGCTTTCTTT. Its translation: CASSRPMTRGGEAFF.

The DNA of the CDR3 is TGTGCCAGCAGCTTCAAGGAGACCCAGTACTTC. Translated: CASSFKETQYF. V usage is TRBV7-2 and J usage is TRBJ2-5; D ambiguous. Per the germline V gene, CDR1 is SGHTA and CDR2 is FQGNSA. The germline V and J ends were trimmed by 3 bases and 5 bases, with 4 bases remaining between them. The CDR3 has 11 residues.

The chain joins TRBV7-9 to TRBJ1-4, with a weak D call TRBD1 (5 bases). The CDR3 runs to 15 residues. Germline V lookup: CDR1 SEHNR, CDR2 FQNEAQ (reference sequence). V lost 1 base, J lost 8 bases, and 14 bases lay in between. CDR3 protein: CASSLGRGRIEKLFF. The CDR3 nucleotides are TGTGCCAGCAGCTTAGGTCGGGGGAGGATCGAAAAACTGTTTTTT.

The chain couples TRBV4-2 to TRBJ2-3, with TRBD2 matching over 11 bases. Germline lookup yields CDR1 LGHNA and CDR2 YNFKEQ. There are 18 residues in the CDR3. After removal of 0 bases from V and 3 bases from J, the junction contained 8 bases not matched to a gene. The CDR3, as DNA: TGTGCCAGCAGCCAAGATGGAATAGCGGGAGGGCCGACAGATACGCAGTATTTT. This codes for CASSQDGIAGGPTDTQYF.